This T cell receptor beta chain was obtained from a study of early T cells in non-severe SARS-CoV-2 infection. At the level of the study: Sequencing of unsorted whole blood was done on bulk RNA, leaving chains unpaired.

The CDR3 consists of 16 residues. Trimming pared 4 bases from V and 0 bases from J, leaving 12 bases between. Germline CDR1 and CDR2: LGHDT and YNNKEL (reference sequence). Study-wide results and caveats: Sequences matched to VDJdb favored anti-spike CD8 responses, while private and CD4 specificities were missed.

Researchers tagged individual cDNA molecules with unique molecular identifiers. TCRdb ran MiXCR on the 5' RACE reads and lists one entry per CDR3 protein. Of roughly 16,000 distinct CDR3 sequences detected, less than 6.5% appear once; the ten largest clones hold roughly 6.8%. This clonotype was seen ten or more times. The antigen remains unidentified. This TCR came from an adult who was a healthcare worker with PCR-confirmed SARS-CoV-2 infection or an uninfected control (not recorded which). The gene calls are TRBV3-1 and TRBJ2-2; perhaps TRBD2 as D (6 bases). The input for sequencing was whole blood, taken at baseline. CDR3 sequence: CASSRPGEPNTGELFF. For the CDR3, the DNA is TGTGCCAGCAGCCGTCCGGGGGAACCGAACACCGGGGAGCTGTTTTTT.